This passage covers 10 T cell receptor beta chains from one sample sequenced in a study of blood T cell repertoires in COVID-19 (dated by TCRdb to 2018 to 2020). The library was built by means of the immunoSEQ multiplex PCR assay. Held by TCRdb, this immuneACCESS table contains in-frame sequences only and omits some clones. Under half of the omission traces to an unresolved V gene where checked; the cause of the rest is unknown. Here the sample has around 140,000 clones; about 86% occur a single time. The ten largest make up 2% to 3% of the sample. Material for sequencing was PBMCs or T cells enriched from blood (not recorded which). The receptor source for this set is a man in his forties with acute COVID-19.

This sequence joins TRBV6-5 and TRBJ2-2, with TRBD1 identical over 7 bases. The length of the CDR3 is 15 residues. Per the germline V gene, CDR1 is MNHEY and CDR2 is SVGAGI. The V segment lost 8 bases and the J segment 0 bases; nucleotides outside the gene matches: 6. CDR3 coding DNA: TGTGCCAGCCAAACCGGGACAGCGAACACCGGGGAGCTGTTTTTT. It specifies CASQTGTANTGELFF.

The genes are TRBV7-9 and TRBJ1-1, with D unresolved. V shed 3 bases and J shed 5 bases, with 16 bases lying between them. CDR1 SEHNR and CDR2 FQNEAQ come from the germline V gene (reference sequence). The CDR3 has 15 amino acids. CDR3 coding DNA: TGTGCCAGCAGCTTTGTACTGGGAGAAATTACTGAAGCTTTCTTT. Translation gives CASSFVLGEITEAFF.

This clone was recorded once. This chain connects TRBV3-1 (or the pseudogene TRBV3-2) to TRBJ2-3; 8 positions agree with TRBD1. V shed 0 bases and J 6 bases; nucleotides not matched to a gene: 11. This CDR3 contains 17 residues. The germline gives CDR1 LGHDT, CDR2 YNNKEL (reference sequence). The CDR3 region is CASSQEGQGAFRDTQYF. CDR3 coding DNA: TGTGCCAGCAGCCAAGAAGGGCAGGGGGCTTTTCGCGATACGCAGTATTTT.

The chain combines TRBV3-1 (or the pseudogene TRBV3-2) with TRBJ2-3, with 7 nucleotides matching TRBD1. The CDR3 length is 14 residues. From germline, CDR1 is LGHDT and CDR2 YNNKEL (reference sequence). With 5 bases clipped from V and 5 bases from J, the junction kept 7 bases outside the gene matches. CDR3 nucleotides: TGTGCCAGCAGCACTAGAACAGGGGAAGATACGCAGTATTTT. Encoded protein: CASSTRTGEDTQYF.

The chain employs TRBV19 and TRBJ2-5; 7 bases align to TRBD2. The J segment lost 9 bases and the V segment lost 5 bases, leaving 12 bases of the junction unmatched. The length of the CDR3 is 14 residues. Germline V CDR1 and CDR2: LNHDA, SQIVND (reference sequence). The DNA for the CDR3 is TGTGCCAGTAGTGTCACCGGGACTACGTCGGCCCAGTACTTC. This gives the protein CASSVTGTTSAQYF.

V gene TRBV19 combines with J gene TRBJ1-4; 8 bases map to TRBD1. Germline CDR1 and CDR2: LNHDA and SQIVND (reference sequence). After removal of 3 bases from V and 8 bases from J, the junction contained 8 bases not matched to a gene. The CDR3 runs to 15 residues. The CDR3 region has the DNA TGTGCCAGTAGTATTACAGGGGGAAAAGAAGAAAAACTGTTTTTT. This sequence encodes CASSITGGKEEKLFF.

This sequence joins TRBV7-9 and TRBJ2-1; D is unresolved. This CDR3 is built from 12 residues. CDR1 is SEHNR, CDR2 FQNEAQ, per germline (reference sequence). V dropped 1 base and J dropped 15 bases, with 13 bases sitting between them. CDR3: CASSLGLYSWFF. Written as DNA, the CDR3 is TGTGCCAGCAGCTTAGGTCTCTATTCCTGGTTCTTC. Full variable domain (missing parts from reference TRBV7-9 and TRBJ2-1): DTGVSQNPRHKITKRGQNVTFRCDPISEHNRLYWYRQTLGQGPEFLTYFQNEAQLEKSRLLSDRFSAERPKGSFSTLEIQRTEQGDSAMYLCASSLGLYSWFFGPGTRLTVL.

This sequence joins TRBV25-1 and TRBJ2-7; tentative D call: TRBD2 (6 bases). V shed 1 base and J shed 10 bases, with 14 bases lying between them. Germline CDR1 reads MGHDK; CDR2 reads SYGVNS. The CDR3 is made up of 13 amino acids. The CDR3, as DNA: TGTGCCAGCAGTGAATTGGACCGGGGGAGACAGTACTTC. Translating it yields CASSELDRGRQYF.

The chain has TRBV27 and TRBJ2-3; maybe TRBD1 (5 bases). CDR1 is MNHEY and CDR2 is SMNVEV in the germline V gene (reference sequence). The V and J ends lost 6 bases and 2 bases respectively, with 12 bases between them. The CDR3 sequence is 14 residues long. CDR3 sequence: CASRPLDNTDTQYF. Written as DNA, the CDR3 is TGTGCCAGCAGGCCCCTGGACAACACAGATACGCAGTATTTT.

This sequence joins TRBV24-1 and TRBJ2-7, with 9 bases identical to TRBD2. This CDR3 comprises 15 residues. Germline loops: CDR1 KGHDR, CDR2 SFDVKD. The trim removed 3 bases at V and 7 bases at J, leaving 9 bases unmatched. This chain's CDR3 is CATSDDTSGPGEQYF. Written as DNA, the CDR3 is TGTGCCACCAGTGATGACACTAGCGGGCCGGGGGAGCAGTACTTC.